These 32 T cell receptor beta chains were sequenced from one sample in a study of T-cell memory formation after mild COVID-19. TCRdb called the 5' RACE reads again in MiXCR, with one record for every CDR3 protein. The table records fewer than 500,000 distinct CDR3 sequences, about 23% of them present only once. Sequenced input: PBMCs or a T cell subset sorted from them (not recorded which). These receptors were taken from an adult woman who had mild COVID-19 (a few samples of this study predate the infection). Cell type and time point are not known.

The chain employs TRBV7-9 and TRBJ2-7; possible D gene TRBD1, 7 bases. Trimming stripped 5 bases from V and 7 bases from J, with 21 bases between. Germline V gene lookup returns CDR1 SEHNR and CDR2 FQNEAQ (reference sequence). The CDR3 runs to 15 residues. In DNA form, the CDR3 reads TGTGCCAGCAGCCCAGGGGGGCCTCGGGGGCATGAGCAGTACTTC. Amino acids: CASSPGGPRGHEQYF.

This clonotype was seen only a few times. The rearrangement links TRBV7-3 to TRBJ2-3; 9 bases map to TRBD2. Germline V gives CDR1 SGHTA, CDR2 FQGTGA. The V and J ends lost 5 bases and 2 bases, in that order; junction bases with no gene match: 11. The CDR3 covers 17 residues. Here the CDR3 reads CASSLRGLAGNTDTQYF. CDR3 in DNA: TGTGCCAGCAGCCTACGGGGCCTAGCGGGAAACACAGATACGCAGTATTTT.

This chain links TRBV2 with TRBJ2-1, with 8 positions matching TRBD2. The length of the CDR3 is 13 residues. Germline values: CDR1 SNHLY, CDR2 FYNNEI. V was pared by 6 bases and J by 5 bases, with 3 bases of the junction left unmatched. Written as DNA, the CDR3 is TGTGCCAGCAGGAGCGGGGGAAACAATGAGCAGTTCTTC. Residues: CASRSGGNNEQFF.

This clonotype has a handful of counts. The chain joins TRBV7-9 to TRBJ2-1; perhaps TRBD2 as D (5 bases). Per germline, CDR1 SEHNR and CDR2 FQNEAQ (reference sequence). The length of the CDR3 is 12 residues. V was clipped by 3 bases and J by 9 bases, with 9 bases between them. The CDR3 DNA reads as TGTGCCAGCAGCTTGGGGAGCTCTGAGCAGTTCTTC. Its protein product is CASSLGSSEQFF.

In this sample, this clonotype turned up a few times. The chain recombines TRBV20-1 with TRBJ2-2; D is undetermined. The CDR3 has 14 residues. V lost 5 bases to trimming and J lost 2 bases, with 12 bases between them. The germline CDR1 and CDR2 sequences are DFQATT and SNEGSKA (reference sequence). CDR3 in amino acids: CSARTDPNTGELFF. For the CDR3, the DNA is TGCAGTGCTCGTACGGACCCTAACACCGGGGAGCTGTTTTTT.

The J gene is TRBJ2-3, the V gene TRBV2, with a weak D call TRBD1 (5 bases). V was clipped by 7 bases and J by 3 bases, with 11 bases between them. The CDR3 runs 13 residues. The germline V gene encodes CDR1 SNHLY and CDR2 FYNNEI. The CDR3 bases are TGTGCCAGCACAGGGTCTACGACAGATACGCAGTATTTT. Encoded protein: CASTGSTTDTQYF.

This clonotype was seen only a few times. This CDR3 is CASSYGYNRDEQYF. Here the CDR3 DNA reads TGTGCCAGCAGTTACGGGTATAACAGGGACGAGCAGTACTTC. The V gene is TRBV6-2 or TRBV6-3, the J gene TRBJ2-7; possible D gene TRBD1, 6 bases. With 2 bases removed from V and 5 bases from J, the gap between germline ends came to 13 bases. This CDR3 has 14 residues. The germline CDR1 and CDR2 sequences are MNHEY and SVGEGT.

This clonotype has ten or more counts. The chain carries TRBV19 and TRBJ1-5, with D possibly matching TRBD1 (6 bases). The CDR3 is made up of 17 amino acids. The V and J ends lost 3 bases and 0 bases respectively, with 15 bases between them. Germline CDR1 LNHDA, CDR2 SQIVND (reference sequence). CDR3 sequence (DNA): TGTGCCAGTAGTATTAGGGGGACCTTTTATAGCAATCAGCCCCAGCATTTT. It codes for CASSIRGTFYSNQPQHF.

The V gene is TRBV4-1, the J gene TRBJ2-7, with D perhaps matching TRBD1 (5 bases). The CDR3 has 13 residues. CDR1 and CDR2 from the germline V gene are MGHRA and YSYEKL. V was pared by 4 bases and J by 5 bases, with 12 bases between. The CDR3 DNA reads as TGCGCCAGCAGCCCGTTGAACAGGAACGAGCAGTACTTC. Protein sequence: CASSPLNRNEQYF.

V usage is TRBV2 and J usage is TRBJ1-3; D uncertain. V was trimmed by 3 bases and J by 0 bases, leaving 9 bases between them. CDR1 is SNHLY, CDR2 FYNNEI, per germline. The CDR3 covers 15 residues. The CDR3 is CASSEGPISGNTIYF. The DNA for the CDR3 is TGTGCCAGCAGTGAGGGCCCCATCTCTGGAAACACCATATATTTT.

The chain has TRBV12-3 or TRBV12-4 and TRBJ1-5; TRBD1 matches at 9 bases. The V segment lost 3 bases and the J segment 5 bases; nucleotides outside the gene matches: 2. This CDR3 comprises 14 residues. The CDR3, as DNA: TGTGCCAGCAGTTTCGGGACAGGGTATCAGCCCCAGCATTTT. This translates into CASSFGTGYQPQHF.

The CDR3 DNA reads TGTGCCAGCAGTTTTTCTACAGGGACCCCCATATATTTT. As protein: CASSFSTGTPIYF. This chain links TRBV12-3 or TRBV12-4 with TRBJ1-3, with D possibly TRBD1 on 6 matching bases. Trimming removed 3 bases at V and 11 bases at J, with 14 bases between. The CDR3 spans 13 residues.

This chain uses TRBV4-1 with TRBJ2-1; 8 nucleotides align to TRBD2. From germline, CDR1 is MGHRA and CDR2 YSYEKL. This CDR3 has 16 amino acids. The trim removed 1 base at V and 8 bases at J, leaving 10 bases unmatched. CDR3 protein: CASSQGRTSIGDEQFF. CDR3 nucleotide sequence: TGCGCCAGCAGCCAAGGGAGGACTAGCATAGGTGATGAGCAGTTCTTC.

This clonotype was observed a few times. The chain is built from TRBV24-1 and TRBJ2-1, with D perhaps assigned TRBD1 or TRBD2 (5 bases each). V shed 7 bases and J shed 4 bases, with 13 bases lying between them. Germline V CDR1 and CDR2: KGHDR, SFDVKD. CDR3 length: 14 residues. CDR3 DNA: TGTGCCACCAGCCCGGGACGAGAATACAATGAGCAGTTCTTC. Encoded protein: CATSPGREYNEQFF.

This clonotype was seen more than once but under ten times. This chain joins TRBV20-1 and TRBJ2-1; TRBD2 aligns across 9 bases. The ends lost 4 bases at V and 6 bases at J; junction bases unmatched: 13. The V gene's germline CDR1 is DFQATT and CDR2 SNEGSKA (reference sequence). This CDR3 is 16 amino acids long. The CDR3 DNA sequence: TGCAGTGCTACCCGCTTAGCGGGAGTCTTCATCAATGAGCAGTTCTTC. Translated, it gives CSATRLAGVFINEQFF.

Notes on this clonotype: The junction and the germline gene differ at one end; a read error may be behind it. The chain joins TRBV27 to TRBJ1-1; D is undetermined. Germline CDR1 reads MNHEY; CDR2 reads SMNVEV (reference sequence). The CDR3 is 12 amino acids. DNA of the CDR3: TGTGCCAGCAGTATATCGGAGGGTGAAGCTTTCTTT. Translated, it gives CASSISEGEAFF.

The chain joins TRBV25-1 to TRBJ2-7; D unresolved. Trimming pared 3 bases from V and 0 bases from J, leaving 3 bases between. There are 12 residues in the CDR3. Germline V gene lookup returns CDR1 MGHDK and CDR2 SYGVNS. The CDR3 region has the DNA TGTGCCAGCAGTGACAACTCCTACGAGCAGTACTTC. Translation: CASSDNSYEQYF.

In nucleotides, the CDR3 is TGTGCCAGCAGCCAAGCCGTTGCGAACACTGAAGCTTTCTTT. It codes for CASSQAVANTEAFF. V gene TRBV3-1 combines with J gene TRBJ1-1; D remains unclear. Germline CDR1 LGHDT, CDR2 YNNKEL (reference sequence). V lost 1 base, J lost 1 base, and 7 bases lay in between. This CDR3 contains 14 residues.

This chain joins TRBV11-1 and TRBJ2-1; 14 nucleotides align to TRBD2. The CDR3 covers 20 residues. The germline gives CDR1 SGHAT, CDR2 FQDESV (reference sequence). The V and J ends lost 0 bases and 3 bases, in that order; junction bases with no gene match: 10. The CDR3 DNA is TGTGCCAGCAGCTTAGCTTGGGGACTAGCGGGGGCCGACGACTACAATGAGCAGTTCTTC. This sequence encodes CASSLAWGLAGADDYNEQFF.

This clonotype has only a few counts. The chain recombines TRBV5-1 with TRBJ2-7; D not certain. The CDR3 runs to 13 residues. Germline V gene sequence: CDR1 SGHRS, CDR2 YFSETQ. V lost 7 bases and J lost 2, with 13 bases in between. The CDR3 loop is CASGEGWTYEQYF. CDR3 sequence (DNA): TGCGCCAGCGGCGAAGGGTGGACCTACGAGCAGTACTTC.

This clonotype appeared a few times. This sequence joins TRBV7-6 and TRBJ2-2; D ambiguous. V was clipped by 2 bases and J by 4 bases, with 8 bases between them. Germline assignment: CDR1 SGHVS and CDR2 FNYEAQ. The CDR3 sequence is 14 residues long. This CDR3 is CASSLRPSTGELFF. CDR3 DNA: TGTGCCAGCAGCTTAAGGCCCTCCACCGGGGAGCTGTTTTTT.

This clonotype has only a few counts. The genes are TRBV19 and TRBJ2-2; TRBD2 aligns across 11 bases. The CDR3 has 16 amino acids. The germline V gene has CDR1 LNHDA and CDR2 SQIVND (reference sequence). After removal of 7 bases from V and 6 bases from J, the junction contained 10 bases not matched to a gene. CDR3 residues: CASTFLAGGLPGELFF. In nucleotides, the CDR3 is TGTGCCAGTACATTTTTAGCGGGGGGGCTTCCCGGGGAGCTGTTTTTT. The full variable domain, rest sourced from reference TRBV19 and TRBJ2-2, is DGGITQSPKYLFRKEGQNVTLSCEQNLNHDAMYWYRQDPGQGLRLIYYSQIVNDFQKGDIAEGYSVSREKKESFPLTVTSAQKNPTAFYLCASTFLAGGLPGELFFGEGSRLTVL.

The chain carries TRBV21-1 and TRBJ1-1. TRBV21-1 is an annotated pseudogene. The CDR3 sequence is 15 residues long. CDR3 residues: CASSKASAASAEDFF. The CDR3, as DNA: TGTGCCAGCAGCAAAGCTAGCGCAGCCAGCGCTGAAGATTTCTTT.

The chain uses TRBV5-5 and TRBJ2-7, with D hard to call. Germline lookup yields CDR1 SGHKS and CDR2 YYEKEE (reference sequence). V shed 4 bases and J shed 0 bases, with 11 bases lying between them. The CDR3 sequence is 14 residues long. The DNA of the CDR3 is TGTGCCAGCAGCATTGGGTCCTTCTCCTACGAGCAGTACTTC. Protein product: CASSIGSFSYEQYF.

This clonotype appeared a few times. The rearrangement uses TRBV12-3 or TRBV12-4 and TRBJ2-1; the D gene is possibly TRBD2 (6 bases). Between the trimmed V and J ends, which lost 6 bases and 7 bases, there was a span of 16 bases. This CDR3 contains 14 residues. Here the CDR3 DNA reads TGTGCCAGCAGCGTTAGCGGCCCTTGGAATGAGCAGTTCTTC. Amino acids: CASSVSGPWNEQFF.

The chain uses TRBV23-1 and TRBJ1-4, with D perhaps TRBD1 (5 bases). TRBV23-1 is an ORF; its function is uncertain. The CDR3 runs to 16 residues. Deletions cut 0 bases from V and 4 bases from J, with 12 bases between. The CDR3 DNA is TGCGCCAGCAGTCAATCCTTGACAGCTCTTAATGAAAAACTGTTTTTT. It encodes CASSQSLTALNEKLFF.

This chain uses TRBV7-9 with TRBJ1-5, with TRBD1 matching over 8 bases. The germline CDR1 and CDR2 sequences are SEHNR and FQNEAQ (reference sequence). CDR3 length: 15 residues. The J segment lost 5 bases and the V segment lost 5 bases, leaving 8 bases of the junction unmatched. CDR3 nucleotide sequence: TGTGCCAGCAGCGCTGACAGGGGACCGCATCAGCCCCAGCATTTT. This sequence encodes CASSADRGPHQPQHF. Full variable domain (remainder filled in from reference TRBV7-9 and TRBJ1-5): DTGVSQNPRHKITKRGQNVTFRCDPISEHNRLYWYRQTLGQGPEFLTYFQNEAQLEKSRLLSDRFSAERPKGSFSTLEIQRTEQGDSAMYLCASSADRGPHQPQHFGDGTRLSIL.

This clonotype was observed a handful of times. The chain carries TRBV7-2 and TRBJ1-2; D possibly corresponds to TRBD1 (5 bases). Trimming removed 2 bases from V and 6 bases from J, with 13 bases in between. Germline V gene lookup returns CDR1 SGHTA and CDR2 FQGNSA. The CDR3 spans 14 residues. CDR3 DNA sequence: TGTGCCAGCAGCTTACTCCCAGGGAAGGATGGCTACACCTTC. Protein: CASSLLPGKDGYTF. Based on the CDR3 plus reference TRBV7-2 and TRBJ1-2, the full variable domain is GAGVSQSPSNKVTEKGKDVELRCDPISGHTALYWYRQSLGQGLEFLIYFQGNSAPDKSGLPSDRFSAERTGGSVSTLTIQRTQQEDSAVYLCASSLLPGKDGYTFGSGTRLTVV.

The chain uses TRBV18 and TRBJ1-5; 9 bases are shared with TRBD1. The length of the CDR3 is 14 residues. V dropped 5 bases and J dropped 7; count of bases not matched to a gene: 6. The germline V gene encodes CDR1 KGHSH and CDR2 LQKENI. Here the CDR3 DNA reads TGTGCCAGCTCAACCGGGACAGGGAGCCAGCCCCAGCATTTT. Protein: CASSTGTGSQPQHF.

The V call is TRBV18, the J call TRBJ2-4; 8 nucleotides line up with TRBD1. This CDR3 is built from 15 residues. In germline, CDR1 is KGHSH, CDR2 LQKENI. Trimming cost V 7 bases and J 1 base; bases outside gene matches: 6. The CDR3 is CASYGQGSAKNIQYF. The CDR3 region has the DNA TGTGCCAGCTACGGACAGGGATCGGCCAAAAACATTCAGTACTTC.

The chain links TRBV24-1 to TRBJ2-5, with TRBD1 as a possible D gene (6 bases). This CDR3 is 13 amino acids long. Germline CDR1 is KGHDR and CDR2 is SFDVKD. V was clipped by 6 bases and J by 1 base, with 8 bases between them. CDR3 residues: CATSPGVQETQYF. The CDR3 DNA sequence: TGTGCCACCAGTCCAGGGGTCCAAGAGACCCAGTACTTC.

This clonotype was detected a few times. The chain employs TRBV10-3 and TRBJ2-7; D unclear. Deletions cut 5 bases from V and 0 bases from J, with 5 bases between. Germline V gene data show CDR1 as ENHRY and CDR2 as SYGVKD. The CDR3 contains 12 residues. CDR3 nucleotides: TGTGCCATCAGTCCGAGCTCCTACGAGCAGTACTTC. Translating gives CAISPSSYEQYF.